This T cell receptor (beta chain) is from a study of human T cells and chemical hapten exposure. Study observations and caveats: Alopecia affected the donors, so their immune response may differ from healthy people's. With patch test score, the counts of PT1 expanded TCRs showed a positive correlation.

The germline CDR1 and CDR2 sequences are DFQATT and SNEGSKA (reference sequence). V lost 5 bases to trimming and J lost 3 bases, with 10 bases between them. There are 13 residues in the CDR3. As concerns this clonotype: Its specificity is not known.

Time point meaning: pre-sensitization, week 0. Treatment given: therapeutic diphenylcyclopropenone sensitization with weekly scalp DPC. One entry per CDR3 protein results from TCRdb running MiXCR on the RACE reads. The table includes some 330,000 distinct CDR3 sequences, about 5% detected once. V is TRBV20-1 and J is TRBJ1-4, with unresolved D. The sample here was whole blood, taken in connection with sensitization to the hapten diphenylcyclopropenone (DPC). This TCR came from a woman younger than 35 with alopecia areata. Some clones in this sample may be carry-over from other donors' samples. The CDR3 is CSALGGSNEKLFF. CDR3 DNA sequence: TGCAGTGCTCTCGGTGGTTCTAATGAAAAACTGTTTTTT.